This T cell receptor beta chain was sequenced in a study of cytomegalovirus exposure and HLA in healthy donors. The wider study: In an earlier analysis, around 100 million unique TCR beta sequences were found from some 180 million T cells. Study-wide points: Most CMV-associated TCR beta chains were later found to appear HLA-restricted. Immune exposure data for these donors was limited to CMV serostatus.

With respect to this clone: The antigen is not known.

CDR1 SGHRS and CDR2 YFSETQ come from the germline V gene. Germline trimming cut 2 bases from V and 5 bases from J; bases unmatched to any gene: 4. The CDR3 runs to 14 residues. The PCR used 60 Vbeta and 13 Jbeta primers. Assay used: immunoSEQ multiplex PCR; TCRdb lists only in-frame clones, some missing. The top ten hold approximately 1.3% of the sample, which has roughly 170,000 clones, 77% seen once. V and J are TRBV5-1 and TRBJ2-1, with 7 nucleotides matching TRBD1. The sample taken for sequencing was PBMCs. This TCR was recovered from a woman aged 25 to 39 in good health and CMV-seropositive. In DNA form, the CDR3 reads TGCGCCAGCAGCTTCGAGGGGGCCAACAATGAGCAGTTCTTC. Residues: CASSFEGANNEQFF.